This T cell receptor (beta chain) comes out of a study of long-term antiretroviral therapy in people with HIV. Run at survey level, the immunoSEQ assay was version v3.0. Clones were sequenced by immunoSEQ multiplex PCR, and TCRdb holds only the in-frame ones, with some missing. The sample records around 21,000 clones, 90% being singletons. Trimming removed 1 base from V and 5 bases from J, with 9 bases in between. CDR3 length: 13 residues. The material was unsorted PBMCs, obtained 4.4 years before starting antiretroviral therapy. The sequence came from a woman aged 25 to 39 with HIV. The V gene is TRBV5-3, the J gene TRBJ1-2; no firm D call. TRBV5-3 counts as an open reading frame of uncertain function. Here the CDR3 DNA reads TGTGCCAGAAGCTTGAGTGGCTTGTATGGCTACACCTTC. This sequence encodes CARSLSGLYGYTF.